The clone carrying this TCR beta chain occurred many times. The V end was cut by 6 bases, the J end by 4 bases, with 10 bases between. Germline V gene sequence: CDR1 MNHEY, CDR2 SVGEGT. The CDR3 runs 14 residues. The sample originates from a study of neurological immune-mediated disorders. A 10-nucleotide random UMI tagged transcripts in template-switch 5'RACE cDNA synthesis. One entry per CDR3 protein results from TCRdb running MiXCR on the 5' RACE reads. The sample yields tens of thousands of distinct CDR3 sequences, 3% to 3.5% seen once. Sequencing input: PBMCs. V and J are TRBV6-2 or TRBV6-3 and TRBJ2-6; D not resolved. The sequence was collected from a man in his forties with multiple sclerosis. The chain's CDR3 is CASRGPTGANVLTF. The CDR3 DNA follows: TGTGCCAGCAGGGGCCCGACGGGGGCCAACGTCCTGACTTTC.